These 22 T cell receptor beta chains came from one sample sequenced in a study of blood T cell repertoires in COVID-19. The assay was immunoSEQ multiplex PCR, and TCRdb's table has in-frame clones only and misses some. Of approximately 140,000 clones listed, approximately 80% are singletons. Material: peripheral blood. The receptors come from a man in his 70s with acute or convalescent COVID-19.

To note about this clone: The sample holds other DNA sequences that translate to the same CDR3. The gene calls are TRBV3-1 (or the pseudogene TRBV3-2) and TRBJ1-6, with TRBD1 identical over 7 bases. The CDR3 runs 14 residues. Germline values: CDR1 LGHDT, CDR2 YNNKEL (reference sequence). The J segment lost 10 bases and the V segment lost 1 base, leaving 4 bases of the junction unmatched. CDR3 sequence reads: CASSQGQGSSPLHF. In DNA, the CDR3 is TGTGCCAGCAGCCAAGGACAGGGATCCTCACCCCTCCACTTT.

The chain combines TRBV24-1 with TRBJ2-4, with 7 nucleotides matching TRBD2. This CDR3 has 17 amino acids. V trimming: 4 bases; J trimming: 0 bases; junction bases outside the gene matches: 8. Germline V lookup: CDR1 KGHDR, CDR2 SFDVKD. CDR3 residues: CATSEGASGLAKNIQYF. In nucleotides, the CDR3 is TGTGCCACCAGTGAAGGGGCTAGCGGACTAGCCAAAAACATTCAGTACTTC.

The J gene is TRBJ2-7, the V gene TRBV21-1; TRBD2 was called by the table and not checked on the DNA. TRBV21-1 is a pseudogene locus. The CDR3 covers 14 residues. The DNA of the CDR3 is TGTGCCAGCAGCAAAGTTCGGGTACACTACGAGCAGTACTTC. This translates into CASSKVRVHYEQYF.

As to this clone: Other DNA sequences of this sample code for an identical CDR3. The V call is TRBV28, the J call TRBJ2-6; the match to TRBD2 covers 8 bases. The CDR3 is made up of 16 amino acids. Germline-derived CDR1 and CDR2 are MDHEN and SYDVKM. V shed 3 bases and J 5 bases; nucleotides not matched to a gene: 6. The CDR3 protein is CASSLRGAGRANVLTF. The CDR3 DNA follows: TGTGCCAGCAGTTTGCGGGGGGCGGGGCGGGCCAACGTCCTGACTTTC.

J is TRBJ2-2 and V is TRBV9, with D possibly matching TRBD2 (5 bases). The germline V and J ends were trimmed by 4 bases and 2 bases, with 15 bases remaining between them. CDR3 length equals 16 residues. Germline V gene sequence: CDR1 SGDLS, CDR2 YYNGEE. CDR3 loop: CASSPRTPRNTGELFF. DNA for the CDR3: TGTGCCAGCAGCCCCCGGACTCCCCGAAACACCGGGGAGCTGTTTTTT.

The rearrangement uses TRBV28 and TRBJ2-1, with 9 nucleotides matching TRBD2. V gave up 3 bases and J gave up 15 bases; unmatched junction bases: 15. The germline V gene encodes CDR1 MDHEN and CDR2 SYDVKM. This CDR3 contains 15 residues. The CDR3 is CASSLAGTSRLPLFF. The CDR3 region has the DNA TGTGCCAGCAGTTTGGCCGGGACTAGCCGTCTTCCCCTGTTCTTC.

CDR3 sequence: CASSQDPAGFWQPQHF. CDR3 coding DNA: TGCGCCAGCAGCCAAGATCCTGCAGGGTTTTGGCAGCCCCAGCATTTT. The chain joins TRBV4-1 to TRBJ1-5; weak D call: TRBD1 (5 bases). The CDR3 totals 16 residues. Per germline, CDR1 MGHRA and CDR2 YSYEKL. V lost 0 bases and J lost 7, with 16 bases in between.

This clone occurred once. The chain is built from TRBV6-2 or TRBV6-3 and TRBJ2-1; a weak D match, TRBD2 (6 bases). Germline-derived CDR1 and CDR2 are MNHEY and SVGEGT. The CDR3 contains 16 residues. Trimming pared 6 bases from V and 7 bases from J, leaving 22 bases between. The CDR3 loop reads CASSLEGTPVMNEQFF. Here the CDR3 DNA reads TGTGCCAGCAGCCTGGAGGGGACTCCGGTCATGAATGAGCAGTTCTTC.

V is TRBV30 and J is TRBJ2-3; perhaps TRBD1 as D (5 bases). Germline V lookup: CDR1 GTSNPN, CDR2 SVGIG (reference sequence). The CDR3 has 15 residues. Trimming left V 4 bases short and J 0 bases short, with 14 bases between. The CDR3 sequence is CAWTQGASSTDTQYF. CDR3 bases: TGTGCCTGGACCCAAGGGGCGTCCAGCACAGATACGCAGTATTTT.

The chain carries TRBV19 and TRBJ1-4; TRBD1 is a possible D gene (6 bases). The CDR3 is 12 residues long. Trimming took off 7 bases at V and 8 bases at J, with 11 bases between the two ends. Per the germline V gene, CDR1 is LNHDA and CDR2 is SQIVND (reference sequence). The CDR3 nucleotides are TGTGCCAGTAACCAGGGGCTGGAAAAACTGTTTTTT. This encodes CASNQGLEKLFF.

Concerning this clone itself: One end of the junction fails to match germline, which may point to a read error. This sequence joins TRBV5-1 and TRBJ1-1; tentative D call: TRBD1 (6 bases). Per germline, CDR1 SGHRS and CDR2 YFSETQ. The CDR3 sequence is 16 residues long. CDR3 DNA: TGCGCCAGCAGCCGTTCCACAGGGCGCTGGAACACTGAAACTTTCTTT. Translated: CASSRSTGRWNTETFF. Full variable domain (rest looked up from reference TRBV5-1 and TRBJ1-1): KAGVTQTPRYLIKTRGQQVTLSCSPISGHRSVSWYQQTPGQGLQFLFEYFSETQRNKGNFPGRFSGRQFSNSRSEMNVSTLELGDSALYLCASSRSTGRWNTETFFGQGTRLTVV.

J is TRBJ1-2 and V is TRBV5-1; no clear D. Germline V lookup: CDR1 SGHRS, CDR2 YFSETQ. The CDR3 is made up of 13 amino acids. The ends were cut back, 4 bases at V and 3 bases at J, with 10 bases in the middle. The chain's CDR3 is CASSTDGDYGYTF. The CDR3 DNA follows: TGCGCCAGCAGCACGGACGGGGACTATGGCTACACCTTC. Looking up the rest from reference TRBV5-1 and TRBJ1-2 gives the full variable domain: KAGVTQTPRYLIKTRGQQVTLSCSPISGHRSVSWYQQTPGQGLQFLFEYFSETQRNKGNFPGRFSGRQFSNSRSEMNVSTLELGDSALYLCASSTDGDYGYTFGSGTRLTVV.

This clone was observed a handful of times. The chain carries TRBV9 and TRBJ2-1, with D possibly matching TRBD2 (5 bases). CDR1 and CDR2 (germline): SGDLS, YYNGEE. This CDR3 is 13 amino acids long. The V and J ends lost 4 bases and 6 bases respectively, with 11 bases between them. The CDR3 spells CASSPRDFNEQFF. DNA of the CDR3: TGTGCCAGCAGCCCGAGGGATTTCAATGAGCAGTTCTTC.

The chain couples TRBV5-5 to TRBJ2-7; maybe TRBD2 (5 bases). Germline-derived CDR1 and CDR2 are SGHKS and YYEKEE (reference sequence). The CDR3 length is 15 residues. V was shortened by 2 bases and J by 0 bases, with 12 bases between the two germline ends. CDR3 in DNA: TGTGCCAGCAGCTTAGAGGGTCTATTCTCCTACGAGCAGTACTTC. Amino acid sequence: CASSLEGLFSYEQYF.

This chain connects TRBV6-5 to TRBJ1-2; 7 nucleotides match TRBD1. The CDR3 sequence is 14 residues long. Trimming at V came to 2 bases and at J to 5 bases, leaving 5 bases not matched to a gene. CDR1 and CDR2 (germline): MNHEY, SVGAGI. This chain's CDR3 is CASSYRTGDYGYTF. The CDR3 DNA is TGTGCCAGCAGTTACAGGACAGGAGATTATGGCTACACCTTC.

This chain uses TRBV6-6 with TRBJ1-2; D is unresolved. Germline CDR1 and CDR2: MNHNY and SVGAGI (reference sequence). V lost 7 bases to trimming and J lost 13 bases, with 19 bases between them. The CDR3 covers 12 residues. CDR3 DNA: TGTGCCAGCACCCTCGCAGGCTACGATGGCACCTTC. Translation gives CASTLAGYDGTF.

The DNA of the CDR3 is TGCGCCAGCAGCCAAACGCTAGATTCGACAGGGATAATCTATGGCTACACCTTC. It translates to CASSQTLDSTGIIYGYTF. This chain joins TRBV4-1 and TRBJ1-2; TRBD1 aligns across 7 bases. The CDR3 extends over 18 amino acids. CDR1 MGHRA and CDR2 YSYEKL come from the germline V gene. The ends lost 2 bases at V and 4 bases at J; junction bases unmatched: 16.

This chain connects TRBV2 to TRBJ1-5; D is perhaps TRBD1 (6 bases). Per germline, CDR1 SNHLY and CDR2 FYNNEI. Between the trimmed V and J ends, which lost 7 bases and 5 bases, there was a span of 15 bases. This CDR3 has 14 amino acids. CDR3 loop: CASNQQGFDQPQHF. CDR3 nucleotides: TGTGCCAGCAACCAACAGGGATTCGATCAGCCCCAGCATTTT. Based on the CDR3 plus reference TRBV2 and TRBJ1-5, the full variable domain is EPEVTQTPSHQVTQMGQEVILRCVPISNHLYFYWYRQILGQKVEFLVSFYNNEISEKSEIFDDQFSVERPDGSNFTLKIRSTKLEDSAMYFCASNQQGFDQPQHFGDGTRLSIL.

The rearrangement joins TRBV19 to TRBJ1-4; no definite D call. Deletions cut 8 bases from V and 4 bases from J, with 11 bases between. This CDR3 has 13 residues. The germline V gene has CDR1 LNHDA and CDR2 SQIVND (reference sequence). The CDR3 is CASRDPYNEKLFF. The CDR3 region has the DNA TGTGCCAGTCGGGATCCTTATAATGAAAAACTGTTTTTT.

The chain uses TRBV2 and TRBJ1-2; D is possibly TRBD1 (6 bases). The ends were cut back, 3 bases at V and 6 bases at J, with 17 bases in the middle. The length of the CDR3 is 15 residues. Germline V CDR1 and CDR2: SNHLY, FYNNEI. The CDR3 nucleotides read TGTGCCAGCAGTGAGAGACAGGCCAGATCAGATGGCTACACCTTC. Residues: CASSERQARSDGYTF.

The chain has TRBV27 and TRBJ2-2, with D maybe TRBD2 (6 bases). The CDR3 totals 15 residues. Per the germline V gene, CDR1 is MNHEY and CDR2 is SMNVEV (reference sequence). V lost 3 bases and J lost 2, with 10 bases in between. The CDR3 protein is CASSFGGTNTGELFF. DNA of the CDR3: TGTGCCAGCAGTTTTGGCGGGACCAACACCGGGGAGCTGTTTTTT.

V is TRBV7-8 and J is TRBJ2-2; unclear D gene. The CDR3 loop spans 15 amino acids. Germline V gene data show CDR1 as SGHVS and CDR2 as FQNEAQ. Trimming pared 1 base from V and 1 base from J, leaving 7 bases between. The CDR3 DNA reads as TGTGCCAGCAGCTTAGGGCTTGGGAACACCGGGGAGCTGTTTTTT. This gives the protein CASSLGLGNTGELFF.